The entry that follows covers one TCR beta chain sequence. No antigen is known for it. The sample originates from a study of CD8+ T cells in alopecia areata. The study's findings and limits: Normal skin's resident alphabeta T cells are sequenced alongside lesional scalp T cells.

Sequencing templates came from extracted RNA that was reverse transcribed into cDNA. Sequencing was performed with immunoSEQ multiplex PCR; in TCRdb, only in-frame clones are kept and a portion is missing. Among 70,000 to 95,000 clones listed, roughly 50% were seen once. Separation by sorting yielded CD4+ and CD8+ T cells from PBMCs. This CDR3 has 16 amino acids. Germline values: CDR1 SGDLS, CDR2 YYNGEE. The V segment lost 4 bases and the J segment 0 bases; nucleotides outside the gene matches: 8. The specimen was NKG2D-high CD8+ T cells sorted from blood. This sequence originates from a human donor with alopecia areata. The rearrangement uses TRBV9 and TRBJ2-7; 9 bases are shared with TRBD2. CDR3 loop: CASSLGGAGGSYEQYF. CDR3 coding DNA: TGTGCCAGCAGCCTGGGAGGAGCGGGGGGCTCCTACGAGCAGTACTTC.